The rows below give T cell receptor beta chains drawn from one sample of a study of CD8 T cells in ankylosing spondylitis. TCRdb re-derived calls from the 5' RACE reads in MiXCR, one entry per CDR3 protein. The sample gives a few hundred thousand distinct CDR3 sequences, 15% to 20% of which show up once; about a third is in the top ten. The sequencing sample was made of blood, either unsorted or a sorted T cell fraction (not recorded which). Source of these receptors: a male donor with ankylosing spondylitis or in good health (not recorded which). CDR3s include the opening cysteine and the closing phenylalanine or tryptophan. A D gene is named only where the DNA matches it firmly. Some rows have no size entry. The others give once, few or many, or a class for an expanded clone.

v_call	j_call	d_call	clone_size	cdr3_nt	cdr3_aa
TRBV4-1	TRBJ1-1	-	-	TGCGCCAGCAGCCAAGAGGGGACGGACACTGAAGCTTTCTTT	CASSQEGTDTEAFF
TRBV20-1	TRBJ2-7	-	many	TGCAGCGGGAACTCGGCGGGGATTATCTCCTACGAGCAGTACTTC	CSGNSAGIISYEQYF
TRBV5-6	TRBJ2-1	TRBD2	many	TGTGCCAGCAGCTTGGCCCCGGGAGGGAAGTACAATGAGCAGTTCTTC	CASSLAPGGKYNEQFF
TRBV6-1	TRBJ2-5	-	few	TGTGCCAGCAGGGACTTTAAACGGACCCAGTACTTC	CASRDFKRTQYF
TRBV25-1	TRBJ2-1	-	many	TGTGCCAGCAGTGTAAAGTCTGGGCAGTTCTTC	CASSVKSGQFF
TRBV29-1	TRBJ2-1	-	-	TGCAGCGTTGAAGATGGGTCAGGCTATCAAGAGCAGTTCTTC	CSVEDGSGYQEQFF
TRBV11-2	TRBJ2-4	TRBD1	few	TGTGCCAGCAGCTTAGGGGGACAGGGGGGGGACTTC	CASSLGGQGGDF
TRBV7-8	TRBJ2-3	TRBD2	-	TGTGCCAGCAGCTTGGTCCAGAGACTAGCGGAACTGGATACGCAGTATTTT	CASSLVQRLAELDTQYF
TRBV4-1	TRBJ2-7	-	many	TGCGCCAGCAGCCAAGTGGTGGGCCGGGGGTACGAGCAGTACTTC	CASSQVVGRGYEQYF
TRBV13	TRBJ2-7	TRBD2	-	TGTGCCAGCAGCTTTACGGGAGGAGCCTACGAGCAGTACTTC	CASSFTGGAYEQYF
TRBV14	TRBJ2-2	-	-	TGTGCCAGCAGCCAAGCGGGAACCACCGGGGAGCTGTTTTTT	CASSQAGTTGELFF
TRBV9	TRBJ1-1	TRBD1	-	TGTGCCAGCAGCGGTGAGAACAGGGGAGGAACTGAAGCTTTCTTT	CASSGENRGGTEAFF
TRBV29-1	TRBJ2-1	TRBD2	-	TGCAGCGTAGGGACTAGCGGGAGCGGAAATGAGCAGTTCTTC	CSVGTSGSGNEQFF
TRBV12-3/TRBV12-4	TRBJ2-3	-	-	TGTGCCAGCAGTTTCCTCTTGGATACGCAGTATTTT	CASSFLLDTQYF
TRBV11-2	TRBJ2-1	-	-	TGTGCCAGCGGAGGGCGCTTGTACAATGAGCAGTTCTTC	CASGGRLYNEQFF
TRBV4-3	TRBJ2-1	-	-	TGCGCCAGCAGCCAAGCTTTCTACAATGAGCAGTTCTTC	CASSQAFYNEQFF
TRBV11-3	TRBJ2-3	TRBD1	few	TGTGCCAGCAGCTTAGGACAGGGGGCGGCAGATACGCAGTATTTT	CASSLGQGAADTQYF
TRBV4-3	TRBJ2-1	TRBD2	many	TGCGCCAGCAGACCCCATAGCGGGGGGGTGATGGATGAGCAGTTCTTC	CASRPHSGGVMDEQFF
TRBV29-1	TRBJ2-7	-	many	TGCAGCGTCTCCGACAGAACCTACGAGCAGTACTTC	CSVSDRTYEQYF
TRBV5-1	TRBJ2-5	-	few	TGCGCCAGCAGCTTAAAAGGGGGGAACCAAGAGACCCAGTACTTC	CASSLKGGNQETQYF
TRBV5-1	TRBJ1-2	-	-	TGCGCCAGCAGCTTCGGCCCGGGATCCGGCTACACCTTC	CASSFGPGSGYTF
TRBV4-1	TRBJ2-3	TRBD1	-	TGCGCCAGCAGCCAAGACGGGGACAGCGCAGATACGCAGTATTTT	CASSQDGDSADTQYF
TRBV20-1	TRBJ2-3	-	few	TGCAGTGCTACGAGAGACGGCACAGATACGCAGTATTTT	CSATRDGTDTQYF
TRBV4-1	TRBJ2-2	-	many	TGCGCCAGCAGCCAAGATATCGGGGTGATCGCCGGGGAGCTGTTTTTT	CASSQDIGVIAGELFF
TRBV29-1	TRBJ2-7	TRBD2	-	TGCAGCGTTGCTGGGCTAGCGGGATACTACGAGCAGTACTTC	CSVAGLAGYYEQYF
TRBV5-6	TRBJ2-7	TRBD2	-	TGTGCCAGCAGCTTGTATCTGGGGGGGAACGAGCAGTACTTC	CASSLYLGGNEQYF
TRBV7-2	TRBJ2-1	-	few	TGTGCCAGCAGCTTAGTACCGGGGAACAATGAGCAGTTCTTC	CASSLVPGNNEQFF
TRBV7-2	TRBJ1-5	TRBD1	many	TGTGCCAGCAGCCCGAGTGCGGGGGACAGTCAGCCCCAGCATTTT	CASSPSAGDSQPQHF
TRBV10-3	TRBJ2-2	-	once	TGTGCCATCAGTGAGTCGGTGAACACCGGGGAGCTGTTTTTT	CAISESVNTGELFF
TRBV4-3	TRBJ1-5	-	few	TGCGCCAGCAGCCAAGAGTTGGGGGTACCAGGCAATCAGCCCCAGCATTTT	CASSQELGVPGNQPQHF
TRBV20-1	TRBJ2-3	TRBD2	-	TGCAGTGCTAGAGGACTAGCTTGGGCTGACACAGATACGCAGTATTTT	CSARGLAWADTDTQYF
TRBV6-1	TRBJ2-1	-	-	TGTGCCAGCAGCTCCGGACAGTCAAGCTACAATGAGCAGTTCTTC	CASSSGQSSYNEQFF
TRBV6-1	TRBJ2-1	TRBD1	-	TGTGCCAGCAGTGAAGCTCCGGGACAGCCCTACAATGAGCAGTTCTTC	CASSEAPGQPYNEQFF
TRBV15	TRBJ2-5	TRBD2	-	TGTGCCACCAGCAGAGATAAGCTAGCGGGAGACCAAGAGACCCAGTACTTC	CATSRDKLAGDQETQYF
TRBV27	TRBJ1-4	-	few	TGTGCCAGCAGTTTATGGGCAGGACGAAATGAAAAACTGTTTTTT	CASSLWAGRNEKLFF
TRBV12-3/TRBV12-4	TRBJ1-1	-	few	TGTGCCAGCAGTTTTGGGGGGAGCACTGAAGCTTTCTTT	CASSFGGSTEAFF
TRBV29-1	TRBJ2-1	TRBD2	many	TGCAGCGCCGCTAGCGGGATTAGGGATGAGCAGTTCTTC	CSAASGIRDEQFF
TRBV29-1	TRBJ1-5	-	few	TGCAGCGTTGCGGGGACCTCCTGGGATCAGCCCCAGCATTTT	CSVAGTSWDQPQHF
TRBV29-1	TRBJ2-1	-	few	TGCAGCGCCGTCCTTTGGGAGCAGTTCTTC	CSAVLWEQFF
TRBV12-3/TRBV12-4	TRBJ2-6	-	-	TGTGCCAGCAGTTTCCCTGGGGCCAACGTCCTGACTTTC	CASSFPGANVLTF
TRBV7-9	TRBJ2-4	TRBD1	-	TGTGCCAGCAGCCTTGCATCCACAGGGGTTTGGAACATTCAGTACTTC	CASSLASTGVWNIQYF
TRBV6-2/TRBV6-3	TRBJ2-1	TRBD2	-	TGTGCCAGCAGACTAGCGGAGCCCAATGAGCAGTTCTTC	CASRLAEPNEQFF
TRBV7-6	TRBJ1-1	TRBD1	-	TGTGCCAGCAGCTTTTACTCAGGGGGCCGTGAAGCTTTCTTT	CASSFYSGGREAFF
TRBV4-2	TRBJ2-7	TRBD2	few	TGTGCCAGCAGCCGGGGACTAGCGGGAGAGCAGTACTTC	CASSRGLAGEQYF